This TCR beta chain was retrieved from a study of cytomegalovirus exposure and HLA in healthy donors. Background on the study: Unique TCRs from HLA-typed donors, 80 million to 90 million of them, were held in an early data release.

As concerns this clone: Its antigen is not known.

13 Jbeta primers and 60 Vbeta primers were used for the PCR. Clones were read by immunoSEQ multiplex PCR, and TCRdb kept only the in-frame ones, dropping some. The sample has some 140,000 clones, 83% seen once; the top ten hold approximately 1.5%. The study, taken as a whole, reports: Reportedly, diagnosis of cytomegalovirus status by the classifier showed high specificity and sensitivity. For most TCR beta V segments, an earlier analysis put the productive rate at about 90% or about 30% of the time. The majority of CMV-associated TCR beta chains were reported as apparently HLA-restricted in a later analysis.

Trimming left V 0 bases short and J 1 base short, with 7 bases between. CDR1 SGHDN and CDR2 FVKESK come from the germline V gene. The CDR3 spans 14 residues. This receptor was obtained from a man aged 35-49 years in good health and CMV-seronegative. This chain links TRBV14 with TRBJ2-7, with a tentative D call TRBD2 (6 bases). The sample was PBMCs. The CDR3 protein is CASSQDGSSYEQYF. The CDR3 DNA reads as TGTGCCAGCAGCCAAGACGGGAGTTCCTACGAGCAGTACTTC.